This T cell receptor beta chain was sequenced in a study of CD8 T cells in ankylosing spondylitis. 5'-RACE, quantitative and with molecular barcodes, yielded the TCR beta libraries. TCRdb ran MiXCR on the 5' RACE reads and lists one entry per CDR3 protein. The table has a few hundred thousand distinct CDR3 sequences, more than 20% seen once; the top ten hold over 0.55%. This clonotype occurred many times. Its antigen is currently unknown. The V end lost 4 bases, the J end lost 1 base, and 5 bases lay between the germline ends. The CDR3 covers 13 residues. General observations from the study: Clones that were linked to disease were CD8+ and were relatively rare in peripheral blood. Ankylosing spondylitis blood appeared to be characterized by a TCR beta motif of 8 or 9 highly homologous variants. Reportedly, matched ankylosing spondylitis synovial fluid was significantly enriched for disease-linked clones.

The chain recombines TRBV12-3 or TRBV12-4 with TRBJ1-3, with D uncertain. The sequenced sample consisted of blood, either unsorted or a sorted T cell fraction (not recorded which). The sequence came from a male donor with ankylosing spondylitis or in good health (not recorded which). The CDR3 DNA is TGTGCCAGCAGTTGGGGTTCTGGAAACACCATATATTTT. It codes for CASSWGSGNTIYF.